This T cell receptor beta chain comes out of a study of T cells in Graves' hyperthyroidism and ophthalmopathy. Study-wide findings and caveats: Most thyroid clonotypes expanded above 0.001 appeared in blood too.

In regard to this clonotype: Its antigen is unknown.

Graves' hyperthyroidism was deemed stable given no ophthalmopathy progression within 18 months. Reasons for excluding patients were uncontrolled infection, other autoimmune disease, pregnancy or lactation. V lost 3 bases, J lost 9 bases, and 5 bases stayed unmatched. Germline CDR1 and CDR2: SGHVS and FQNEAQ. There are 13 residues in the CDR3. Amplification of TCR beta CDR3 regions was performed using RNA transcripts as template. During a first-round RT-PCR of the TCR CDR3, the HTBI primer set was used. TCRdb re-called the multiplex PCR reads through MiXCR, storing one row per CDR3 protein. The sample contains approximately 430,000 distinct CDR3 sequences, less than 20% of which appear only once.

The sequence was collected from a woman aged 18 to 35 with Graves' hyperthyroidism. Specimen: blood. The gene calls are TRBV7-8 and TRBJ2-1, with 7 positions matching TRBD1. The chain's CDR3 is CASSFGTVREQFF. CDR3 in DNA: TGTGCCAGCAGCTTCGGGACAGTTCGTGAGCAGTTCTTC.